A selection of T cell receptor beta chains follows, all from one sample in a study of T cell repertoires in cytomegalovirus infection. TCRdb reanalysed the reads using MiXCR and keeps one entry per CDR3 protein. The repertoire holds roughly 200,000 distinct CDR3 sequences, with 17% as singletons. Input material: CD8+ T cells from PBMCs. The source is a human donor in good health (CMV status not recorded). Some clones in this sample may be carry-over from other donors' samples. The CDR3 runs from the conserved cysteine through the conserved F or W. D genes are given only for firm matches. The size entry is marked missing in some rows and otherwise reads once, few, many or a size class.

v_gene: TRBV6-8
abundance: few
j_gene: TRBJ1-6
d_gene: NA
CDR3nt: TGTGCCAGCAGTGCTCCGGAGGATAATTCACCCCTCCACTTT
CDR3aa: CASSAPEDNSPLHF

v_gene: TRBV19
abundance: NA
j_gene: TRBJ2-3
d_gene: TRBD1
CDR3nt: TGTGCCAGTAGTATATCGACAGGGTCCCCAGATACGCAGTATTTT
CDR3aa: CASSISTGSPDTQYF

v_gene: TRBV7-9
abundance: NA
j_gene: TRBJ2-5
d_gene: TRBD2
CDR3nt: TGTGCCAGCAGCCCGCCCCGAGCGGGAAGGAGGCAAGAGACCCAGTACTTC
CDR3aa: CASSPPRAGRRQETQYF

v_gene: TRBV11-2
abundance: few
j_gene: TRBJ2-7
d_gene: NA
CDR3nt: TGTGCCAGCAGCTTCTTACCAGGGAGGGGGTCCTACGAGCAGTACTTC
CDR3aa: CASSFLPGRGSYEQYF

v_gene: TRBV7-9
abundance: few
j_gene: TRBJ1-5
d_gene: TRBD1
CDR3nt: TGTGCCAGCAGCTTGGCACAGGGGAATCAGCCCCAGCATTTT
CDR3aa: CASSLAQGNQPQHF

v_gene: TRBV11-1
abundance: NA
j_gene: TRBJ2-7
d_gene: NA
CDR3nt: TGTGCCAGCAGCTTAGGGACACCCAGGACCTACGAGCAGTACTTC
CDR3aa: CASSLGTPRTYEQYF

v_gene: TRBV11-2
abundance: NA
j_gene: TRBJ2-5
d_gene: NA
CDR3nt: TGTGCCAGCAGCTTAGGGGACCAGATGTTCGGAGAGACCCAGTACTTC
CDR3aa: CASSLGDQMFGETQYF

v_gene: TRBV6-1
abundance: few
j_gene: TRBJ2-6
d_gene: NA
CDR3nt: TGTGCCAGCAGTGAACGAGGGAGCTCCCCCGTCCTGACTTTC
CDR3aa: CASSERGSSPVLTF

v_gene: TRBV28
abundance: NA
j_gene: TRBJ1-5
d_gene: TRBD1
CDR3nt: TGTGCCAGCGATTTCTCCGGGACAGGGGATTTCGGAAGCAATCAGCCCCAGCATTTT
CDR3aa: CASDFSGTGDFGSNQPQHF

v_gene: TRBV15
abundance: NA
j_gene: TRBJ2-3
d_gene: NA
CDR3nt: TGTGCCACCAGCAGAGAGATCGGGGGTACGCAGTATTTT
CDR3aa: CATSREIGGTQYF

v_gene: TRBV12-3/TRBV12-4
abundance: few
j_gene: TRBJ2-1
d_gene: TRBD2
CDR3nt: TGTGCCAGCAGTTTGAGTAGCGGGGACTACAATGAGCAGTTCTTC
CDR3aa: CASSLSSGDYNEQFF

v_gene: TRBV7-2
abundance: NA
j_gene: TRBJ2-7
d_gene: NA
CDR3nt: TGTGCCAGCAGCATAACAGGGAGGGGGGCTTACGAGCAGTACTTC
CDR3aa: CASSITGRGAYEQYF

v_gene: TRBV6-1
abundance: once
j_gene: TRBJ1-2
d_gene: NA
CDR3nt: TGTGCCAGCAGTGACCTGAAAATCGGCAGGGAAAGTTATCGCTATGGCTACACCTTC
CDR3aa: CASSDLKIGRESYRYGYTF

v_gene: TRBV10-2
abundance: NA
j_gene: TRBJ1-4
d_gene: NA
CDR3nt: TGCGCCAGCACCAAGCTTGGGGGCTCAACTAATGAAAAACTGTTTTTT
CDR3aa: CASTKLGGSTNEKLFF

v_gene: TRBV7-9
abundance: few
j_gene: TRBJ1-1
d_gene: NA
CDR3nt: TGTGCCAGCAGCTATATCCCACAGGGACCGAACACTGAAGCTTTCTTT
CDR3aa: CASSYIPQGPNTEAFF

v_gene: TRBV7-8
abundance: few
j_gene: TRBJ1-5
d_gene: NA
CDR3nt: TGTGCCAGCAGCAATCCAACAGGGATTAGCAATCAGCCCCAGCATTTT
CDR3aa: CASSNPTGISNQPQHF

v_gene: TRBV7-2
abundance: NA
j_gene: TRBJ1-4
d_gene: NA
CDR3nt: TGTGCCAGCAGCTTCTTGACCAGGGAGGGTGAAAAACTGTTTTTT
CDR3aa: CASSFLTREGEKLFF